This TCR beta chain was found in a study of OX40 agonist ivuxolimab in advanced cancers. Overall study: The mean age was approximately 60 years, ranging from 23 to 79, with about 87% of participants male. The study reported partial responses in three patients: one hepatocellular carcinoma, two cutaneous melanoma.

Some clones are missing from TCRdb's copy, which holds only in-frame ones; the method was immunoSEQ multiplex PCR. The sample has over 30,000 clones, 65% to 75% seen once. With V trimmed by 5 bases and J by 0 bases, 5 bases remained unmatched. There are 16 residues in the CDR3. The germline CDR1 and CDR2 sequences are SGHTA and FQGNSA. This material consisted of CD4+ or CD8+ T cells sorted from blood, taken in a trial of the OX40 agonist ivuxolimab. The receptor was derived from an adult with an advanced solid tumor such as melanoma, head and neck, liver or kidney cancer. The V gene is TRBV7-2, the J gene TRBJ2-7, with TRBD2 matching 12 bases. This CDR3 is CASSRRTSGDSYEQYF. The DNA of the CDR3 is TGTGCCAGCAGCAGGCGGACTAGCGGGGACTCCTACGAGCAGTACTTC.